This T cell receptor beta chain was captured by sequencing in a study of blood T cell repertoires in COVID-19. Study at large: Whether acute or convalescent, the COVID-19 samples came from the United States, Italy and Spain. The analysed material was cDNA or gDNA that came from T cells, B-cell-depleted T cells, or PBMCs.

On this clone: The sample has other DNA sequences that encode this CDR3 too.

The Seattle patients, enrolled during active infection, were followed longitudinally. Source study methods: Amplifying reference gene primers gave estimates of nucleated cell counts. The table came from immunoSEQ multiplex PCR; TCRdb's copy has only in-frame clones and leaves some out. V, J and clone size are taken as reported in that table, and D and trimming were inferred from the DNA itself. In the table there are over 200,000 clones, 83% of which are singletons. The ends were cut back, 1 base at V and 6 bases at J, with 3 bases in the middle. Germline assignment: CDR1 LGHNA and CDR2 YSLEER. This CDR3 is 12 amino acids long.

This chain connects TRBV4-3 to TRBJ2-2; D unclear. This receptor was obtained from a woman in her 30s with COVID-19, enrolled during active disease. Material: peripheral blood. Written as DNA, the CDR3 is TGCGCCAGCAGCCAAGCCGCCGGGGAGCTGTTTTTT. It codes for CASSQAAGELFF.